This T cell receptor beta chain comes out of a study of shared clonotypes between healthy human individuals. Germline assignment: CDR1 MDHEN and CDR2 SYDVKM. The CDR3 extends over 13 amino acids. Trimming removed 7 bases at V and 13 bases at J, with 22 bases between. Clones were sequenced by immunoSEQ multiplex PCR, and TCRdb holds only the in-frame ones, with some missing. The table shows 2 million to 2.5 million clones, with approximately 95% occurring only once. The chain employs TRBV28 and TRBJ1-2; D possibly corresponds to TRBD1 (5 bases). Sequenced: naive CD4+ T cells from PBMCs. The subset: CD45RA+ positively selected. The receptor's source is a man aged 18 to 29 in good health. Some clones in this sample may be carry-over from other donors' samples. In nucleotides, the CDR3 is TGTGCCAGCACCAGTCCGCCAGGGATCTGGCCCACCTTC. Residues: CASTSPPGIWPTF.